This T cell receptor beta chain was sequenced in a study of radiation and T cells in renal cell carcinoma. The CDR3 runs 13 residues. Germline CDR1 and CDR2: GTSNPN and SVGIG (reference sequence). V was pared by 5 bases and J by 0 bases, with 9 bases between. Sample time point: blood 4 weeks post-SBRT, at nephrectomy. This sample's treatment: 15 Gy SBRT to primary tumor, nephrectomy 4 weeks later. Blood was sampled at baseline, 2 weeks and 4 weeks after SBRT. For this clone: Its specificity is unknown.

Assay: immunoSEQ multiplex PCR; the TCRdb copy retains only in-frame clones and omits some. Of roughly 82,000 clones listed, about nine tenths are singletons. Study observations and caveats: Top tumor clonotypes rose in blood 2 weeks post-radiation, then contracted. Baseline intratumoral clonotype presence is unknown without pretreatment biopsies.

The chain links TRBV30 to TRBJ2-3; D is perhaps TRBD1 (5 bases). Source: blood, taken from a patient whose treatment included radiotherapy and nephrectomy. The receptor was isolated from a woman between 70 and 85 years old with renal cell carcinoma. CDR3 in DNA: TGTGCCTGGTCGGACACAAGCACAGATACGCAGTATTTT. Its protein is CAWSDTSTDTQYF. Full variable domain (outside the CDR3, taken from reference TRBV30 and TRBJ2-3): SQTIHQWPATLVQPVGSPLSLECTVEGTSNPNLYWYRQAAGRGLQLLFYSVGIGQISSEVPQNLSASRPQDRQFILSSKKLLLSDSGFYLCAWSDTSTDTQYFGPGTRLTVL.